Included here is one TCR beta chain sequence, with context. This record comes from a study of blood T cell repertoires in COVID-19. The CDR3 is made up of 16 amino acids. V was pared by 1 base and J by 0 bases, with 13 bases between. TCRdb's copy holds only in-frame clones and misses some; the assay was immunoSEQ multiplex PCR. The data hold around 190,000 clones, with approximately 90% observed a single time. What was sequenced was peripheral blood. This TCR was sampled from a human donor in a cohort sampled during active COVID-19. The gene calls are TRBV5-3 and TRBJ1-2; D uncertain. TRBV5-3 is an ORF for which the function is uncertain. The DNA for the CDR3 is TGTGCCAGAAGCTTGTTATGGCGGAACCCTAACTATGGCTACACCTTC. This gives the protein CARSLLWRNPNYGYTF.